A selection of T cell receptor beta chains follows, all from one sample in a study of cytomegalovirus exposure and HLA in healthy donors. Using immunoSEQ multiplex PCR, the repertoire was profiled, and TCRdb retains in-frame clones only, with some absent. The data show over 130,000 clones, approximately 86% seen once. The specimen sequenced was PBMCs. The receptors stem from a man aged 18 to 29 in good health and CMV-seropositive. CDR3s include the opening cysteine and the closing phenylalanine or tryptophan. D genes are given only for firm matches. Some rows mark clone size as missing; the rest say once, few, many or name a class of expanded clone.

TGTGCCAGCAGTGTTGACTACACAGATACGCAGTATTTT,CASSVDYTDTQYF,.,TRBJ2-3,TRBV2,13,.
TGTGCCAGCAGACACATTAACACTGAAGCTTTCTTT,CASRHINTEAFF,.,TRBJ1-1,TRBV25-1,12,.
TGCAGCGTTGAAGATCTTGTCCCGAGGGGGGGGTACAATGAGCAGTTCTTC,CSVEDLVPRGGYNEQFF,.,TRBJ2-1,TRBV29-1,17,.
TGTGCCAGCAGTTACAGGGACAGGAATTCACCCCTCCACTTT,CASSYRDRNSPLHF,TRBD1,TRBJ1-6,TRBV6-5,14,.
TGTGCCAGCAGCGGACGGACAGGGGTAGATACTGAAGCTTTCTTT,CASSGRTGVDTEAFF,TRBD1,TRBJ1-1,TRBV9,15,few
TGTGCCACCAGCAGGGGACAGCATAACACTGAAGCTTTCTTT,CATSRGQHNTEAFF,TRBD1,TRBJ1-1,TRBV15,14,.
TGTGCCAGCAGTCAATGGACTAACCAGCGGGTCCACCAAGAGACCCAGTACTTC,CASSQWTNQRVHQETQYF,.,TRBJ2-5,TRBV27,18,.
TGCAGCGTTGAGAAGCAGCCCGGGGAGACCCAGTACTTC,CSVEKQPGETQYF,.,TRBJ2-5,TRBV29-1,13,once
TGTGCCAGCGGAAACCGACAGGTTCGGCACGAGCAGTACTTC,CASGNRQVRHEQYF,.,TRBJ2-7,TRBV7-2,14,.
TGTGCCAGCTCTGGGTCAGTTACGGGGAACACTGAAGCTTTCTTT,CASSGSVTGNTEAFF,.,TRBJ1-1,TRBV6-5,15,.
TGTGCCAGCAGCTTAGCGGGCAGCACAGATACGCAGTATTTT,CASSLAGSTDTQYF,.,TRBJ2-3,TRBV7-9,14,.
TGTGCCATCAGTGAGCCGACGACAGGCGGCTATGGCTACACCTTC,CAISEPTTGGYGYTF,.,TRBJ1-2,TRBV10-3,15,.
TGTGCCAGCAGCTTAGTAAAGGTGGAGGAGACCCAGTACTTC,CASSLVKVEETQYF,.,TRBJ2-5,TRBV7-9,14,.
TGTGCCAGCAGCCCCACGGGGACAGGGGCCAAAAACATTCAGTACTTC,CASSPTGTGAKNIQYF,TRBD1,TRBJ2-4,TRBV5-4,16,.
TGCGCCAGCAGCTTGGCTGGTCTAGAGGGGACAGGGATCTATGGCTACACCTTC,CASSLAGLEGTGIYGYTF,TRBD1,TRBJ1-2,TRBV5-1,18,.
TGTGCCAGTAGTATTGGAGGAGAGGGCTACGAGCAGTACTTC,CASSIGGEGYEQYF,.,TRBJ2-7,TRBV19,14,.
TGCAGCGTTCTCCCGGGACAGGGTGCCGAGCAGTACTTC,CSVLPGQGAEQYF,TRBD1,TRBJ2-7,TRBV29-1,13,.
TGTGCCTGGAGTATACAGGGAAATCAGCCCCAGCATTTT,CAWSIQGNQPQHF,.,TRBJ1-5,TRBV30,13,.
TGTGCCAGCTCCCTCAGGGGGCTATCCTACAATGAGCAGTTCTTC,CASSLRGLSYNEQFF,TRBD1,TRBJ2-1,TRBV18,15,.
TGTGCCAGCAGTGTTGGGCCAGACGGTAGGGAGCTGTTTTTT,CASSVGPDGRELFF,.,TRBJ2-2,TRBV25-1,14,.
TGCGCCAGCAGCATCATCAGGGGGCAAAACACTGAAGCTTTCTTT,CASSIIRGQNTEAFF,TRBD1,TRBJ1-1,TRBV5-1,15,.
TGTGCCAGCAGCATGGACAGCCTCCTTCTCTATGGCTACACCTTC,CASSMDSLLLYGYTF,.,TRBJ1-2,TRBV2,15,once
TGCGCCAGCAGCCAAACAGGGAACACTGAAGCTTTCTTT,CASSQTGNTEAFF,.,TRBJ1-1,TRBV4-1,13,few
TGTGCCACGACCGGCGGGAATGAGCAGTTCTTC,CATTGGNEQFF,.,TRBJ2-1,TRBV19,11,once
TGTGCCAGCAGCTCCTTAAAATCAGGGGGCTTCGGCTATGGCTACACCTTC,CASSSLKSGGFGYGYTF,TRBD1,TRBJ1-2,TRBV11-2,17,.
TGTGCCAGCAGCTTAGGTCGGCGTAGGGGGCAGAAGAATGGCTACACCTTC,CASSLGRRRGQKNGYTF,TRBD1,TRBJ1-2,TRBV7-8,17,few
TGCAGCGTTGGAGGCAACTACGAGCAGTACTTC,CSVGGNYEQYF,.,TRBJ2-7,TRBV29-1,11,.
TGTGCCAGCAGCTTCCCGGCGGGCGGAAGCTCTGGAAACACCATATATTTT,CASSFPAGGSSGNTIYF,.,TRBJ1-3,TRBV7-9,17,few
TGTGCCAGCAGTCTGGGACAGGGGTGGGAGCAGTACTTC,CASSLGQGWEQYF,TRBD1,TRBJ2-7,TRBV27,13,.
TGTGCCAGCAGCTTAGGAGGGACAAGTATCTACACCTTC,CASSLGGTSIYTF,.,TRBJ1-2,TRBV7-6,13,few
TGTGCCAGCAGTGCCGGGACAGTAGGAGAAGAGACCCAGTACTTC,CASSAGTVGEETQYF,TRBD1,TRBJ2-5,TRBV6-5,15,.
TGTGCCAGTACCCCAACAGGGGGAAGGATCGGGCCCCAGCATTTT,CASTPTGGRIGPQHF,TRBD1,TRBJ1-5,TRBV19,15,.
TGCGCCAGCAGCCCCCGACAGGGGGCAGGTGTGGTAGCTTTCTTT,CASSPRQGAGVVAFF,TRBD1,TRBJ1-1,TRBV23-1,15,.
TGTGCCAGCTCACCACCGAATTGGCCCTACGAGCAGTACTTC,CASSPPNWPYEQYF,.,TRBJ2-7,TRBV18,14,.
TGCGCCAGCAGCAACGGGAACGCTCTGGGATCTGGGGCCAACGTCCTGACTTTC,CASSNGNALGSGANVLTF,.,TRBJ2-6,TRBV5-1,18,once
TGTGCCAGCAGAGCAGGGGGGCGCAGTCGGCTGGGATACACCTTC,CASRAGGRSRLGYTF,TRBD1,TRBJ1-2,TRBV6-5,15,.
TGTGCCAGCAGGCCATATGGAGAGTCCTACGAGCAGTACTTC,CASRPYGESYEQYF,.,TRBJ2-7,TRBV27,14,once
TGTGCCAGCAGTTACTTTATCGGCGGGGGCACTGAAGCTTTCTTT,CASSYFIGGGTEAFF,.,TRBJ1-1,TRBV6-5,15,.
TGTGCCAGCAGCTCAAGCGGGAGTGGGTACTTC,CASSSSGSGYF,TRBD2,TRBJ2-7,TRBV7-8,11,few
TGTGCCAGCAGCGTAGGGCTAGCGGCCAATGAGCAGTTCTTC,CASSVGLAANEQFF,TRBD2,TRBJ2-1,TRBV9,14,.
TGCAGCGTTGAGGTGACAGGGGGACCCAAAAACATTCAGTACTTC,CSVEVTGGPKNIQYF,TRBD1,TRBJ2-4,TRBV29-1,15,.
TGTGCCAGCAGCACCGACAGGTTGAATCAGCCCCAGCATTTT,CASSTDRLNQPQHF,.,TRBJ1-5,TRBV4-2,14,.
TGCGCCAGCAGGGGACAGGGGGATCAGCCCCAGCATTTT,CASRGQGDQPQHF,TRBD1,TRBJ1-5,TRBV23-1,13,.
TGTGCCAGCAGTTTACCCGGTTATAATTCACCCCTCCACTTT,CASSLPGYNSPLHF,.,TRBJ1-6,TRBV27,14,.
TGTGCCAGCAGACTAGGGGGTGATTATGAGGATGAGCAGTTCTTC,CASRLGGDYEDEQFF,.,TRBJ2-1,TRBV6-1,15,.
TGTGCCAGCACCGGGGCAGGGGGCGCAGAAAAACTGTTTTTT,CASTGAGGAEKLFF,TRBD1,TRBJ1-4,TRBV6-1,14,once
TGTGCCAGCAGAAGGACAGGCTCTGGAAACACCATATATTTT,CASRRTGSGNTIYF,TRBD1,TRBJ1-3,TRBV27,14,.
TGTGCCAGCAGCCTCTTTAGAATGGGGCCATCAAAAAACATTCAGTACTTC,CASSLFRMGPSKNIQYF,.,TRBJ2-4,TRBV7-8,17,.
TGTGCCAGCAGTTACCCCGGGACAGATACTGAAGCTTTCTTT,CASSYPGTDTEAFF,TRBD1,TRBJ1-1,TRBV6-5,14,.
TGTGCCAGCAGTGGAGGTGGCTCCTACAATGAGCAGTTCTTC,CASSGGGSYNEQFF,.,TRBJ2-1,TRBV6-1,14,few
TGTGCCATCAGTGAAACAGGGGGCGTTGATGGCTACACCTTC,CAISETGGVDGYTF,TRBD1,TRBJ1-2,TRBV10-3,14,.
TGTGCCAGCAGCCCGGGGACTAGCGGGGGCCTCCAAGAGACCCAGTACTTC,CASSPGTSGGLQETQYF,TRBD2,TRBJ2-5,TRBV5-4,17,.
TGTGCCACCAGCAGAGATCTCTCTTATGAGCAGTTCTTC,CATSRDLSYEQFF,.,TRBJ2-1,TRBV15,13,.
TGCAGCGCCGGACAGGACTATGGCTACACCTTC,CSAGQDYGYTF,TRBD1,TRBJ1-2,TRBV29-1,11,few
TGTGCCAGCAGTCTTACCAGGGGCACTGAAGCTTTCTTT,CASSLTRGTEAFF,.,TRBJ1-1,TRBV7-9,13,once
TGTGCCAGCAGCGAGCCAGGGTCCCCAGATACGCAGTATTTT,CASSEPGSPDTQYF,.,TRBJ2-3,TRBV9,14,once
TGTGCCAGCAGCTGGACAGGATACACCGGGGAGCTGTTTTTT,CASSWTGYTGELFF,TRBD1,TRBJ2-2,TRBV14,14,.